Each of the 19 T cell receptor beta chains below was sequenced from the same sample in a study of memory CD4+ T cells and cytomegalovirus serostatus. The protocol was immunoSEQ multiplex PCR, while the TCRdb copy is restricted to in-frame clones and leaves out a portion. The table has over 50,000 clones, around 77% seen once; the top ten hold roughly 1.7%. The sort gate was single viable CD3+CD4+CD8-CD45RO+ cells for memory CD4+ T cells. The source material was memory CD4+ T cells from blood. The receptors were sampled from an adult in good health and CMV-seronegative.

The chain employs TRBV6-5 and TRBJ2-7; 11 bases are a match to TRBD1. This CDR3 comprises 14 residues. The germline gives CDR1 MNHEY, CDR2 SVGAGI. The V and J ends lost 6 bases and 5 bases, in that order; junction bases with no gene match: 6. CDR3 DNA sequence: TGTGCCAGCAGCACCGGGACAGGGGGGCACGAGCAGTACTTC. It is translated as CASSTGTGGHEQYF.

The J gene is TRBJ1-3, the V gene TRBV7-2; no clear D. There are 15 residues in the CDR3. V gave up 7 bases and J gave up 2 bases, with 15 bases separating them. Germline-derived CDR1 and CDR2 are SGHTA and FQGNSA. As DNA, the CDR3 is TGTGCCAGCATTTTATCCCCTACGACTGGAAACACCATATATTTT. Protein product: CASILSPTTGNTIYF.

The genes are TRBV28 and TRBJ1-2, with 10 bases that match TRBD1. With 5 bases clipped from V and 8 bases from J, the junction kept 17 bases outside the gene matches. CDR1 MDHEN and CDR2 SYDVKM come from the germline V gene. The CDR3 totals 17 residues. The CDR3 here is CASSRMPQQTGGRGYTF. The CDR3 DNA reads as TGTGCCAGCAGTCGAATGCCCCAACAGACAGGGGGCAGGGGCTACACCTTC.

The J gene is TRBJ2-5, the V gene TRBV11-2, with D possibly being TRBD2 (6 bases). Trimming cost V 2 bases and J 4 bases, with 14 bases left between them. The germline V gene has CDR1 SGHAT and CDR2 FQNNGV. This CDR3 has 15 amino acids. Here the CDR3 DNA reads TGTGCCAGCAGCTTACCCCCCCCCGGGGGAGAGACCCAGTACTTC. The encoded protein is CASSLPPPGGETQYF. The variable domain in full, with the rest retrieved from reference TRBV11-2 and TRBJ2-5, is EAGVAQSPRYKIIEKRQSVAFWCNPISGHATLYWYQQILGQGPKLLIQFQNNGVVDDSQLPKDRFSAERLKGVDSTLKIQPAKLEDSAVYLCASSLPPPGGETQYFGPGTRLLVL.

This clone was observed a few times. The chain is built from TRBV6-1 and TRBJ1-4; TRBD1 is a possible D gene (6 bases). V lost 7 bases, J lost 4 bases, and 10 bases lay in between. This CDR3 is built from 13 residues. Germline V CDR1 and CDR2: MNHNS, SASEGT. CDR3 in DNA: TGTGCCAGCACCCGACAGGTTAATGAAAAACTGTTTTTT. It specifies CASTRQVNEKLFF.

The chain combines TRBV23-1 with TRBJ2-5; D remains unclear. TRBV23-1 is an ORF, and what it does is uncertain. Deletions cut 7 bases from V and 1 base from J, with 13 bases between. The CDR3 length is 14 residues. CDR3 in DNA: TGCGCCAGCACCACCCTAACGCTCCAAGAGACCCAGTACTTC. It translates to CASTTLTLQETQYF.

The chain uses TRBV6-6 and TRBJ1-1; unclear D gene. The CDR3 is 16 residues long. V dropped 4 bases and J dropped 0 bases, with 15 bases sitting between them. Germline lookup yields CDR1 MNHNY and CDR2 SVGAGI (reference sequence). The CDR3 sequence is CASSSESWSLNTEAFF. The CDR3 DNA reads TGTGCCAGCAGTTCAGAAAGTTGGTCTCTGAACACTGAAGCTTTCTTT.

The CDR3 DNA reads as TGTGCCAGCAGCGTAGGAGAAGCGGGGGCCCCCCCAGATACGCAGTATTTT. This encodes CASSVGEAGAPPDTQYF. The V and J genes are TRBV9 and TRBJ2-3, with TRBD2 identical over 8 bases. Per the germline V gene, CDR1 is SGDLS and CDR2 is YYNGEE. The junction had 10 bases not matched to a gene; V was cut back by 0 bases and J by 4 bases. The CDR3 consists of 17 residues.

This clone was recorded a few times. The chain employs TRBV6-4 and TRBJ1-4, with D hard to call. The V and J ends lost 11 bases and 7 bases respectively, with 20 bases between them. CDR3 length equals 14 residues. CDR1 and CDR2 (germline): MRHNA, SNTAGT. This chain's CDR3 is CALQVGVWGEKLFF. Written as DNA, the CDR3 is TGTGCCCTCCAAGTGGGAGTATGGGGTGAAAAACTGTTTTTT.

The sample holds one count of this clone. V usage is TRBV6-1 and J usage is TRBJ2-5, with 9 bases lining up with TRBD1. This CDR3 region has 15 residues. V was clipped by 8 bases and J by 3 bases; unmatched bases: 10. CDR1 and CDR2 from the germline V gene are MNHNS and SASEGT. This CDR3 reads CASGTGTPGEETQYF. The CDR3 DNA reads TGTGCCAGCGGGACAGGGACCCCAGGAGAAGAGACCCAGTACTTC.

The genes are TRBV5-1 and TRBJ2-7; D not certain. Trimming left V 2 bases short and J 6 bases short, with 12 bases between. The CDR3 loop spans 13 amino acids. Germline CDR1 is SGHRS and CDR2 is YFSETQ. CDR3 loop: CASSFTVSGEQYF. Written as DNA, the CDR3 is TGCGCCAGCAGCTTCACAGTTTCAGGCGAGCAGTACTTC. The complete variable domain, with remaining parts taken from reference TRBV5-1 and TRBJ2-7, reads KAGVTQTPRYLIKTRGQQVTLSCSPISGHRSVSWYQQTPGQGLQFLFEYFSETQRNKGNFPGRFSGRQFSNSRSEMNVSTLELGDSALYLCASSFTVSGEQYFGPGTRLTVT.

V gene TRBV28 combines with J gene TRBJ1-3; 8 nucleotides agree with TRBD1. CDR1 is MDHEN, CDR2 SYDVKM, per germline. V lost 8 bases to trimming and J lost 5 bases; unmatched junction nucleotides: 5. CDR3 size: 13 residues. The DNA for the CDR3 is TGTGCCAGCCAGGACAGGGAGCGAAACACCATATATTTT. Translating it yields CASQDRERNTIYF.

This clone occurred a few times. The chain has TRBV5-4 and TRBJ1-5; a weak D match, TRBD1 (6 bases). The CDR3 consists of 14 residues. Trimming shortened V by 4 bases and J by 5 bases, and 13 bases separated the two germline ends. CDR1 is SGHNT and CDR2 is YYREEE in the germline V gene (reference sequence). The CDR3 sequence is CASSMGGRDQPQHF. The CDR3 DNA follows: TGTGCCAGCAGCATGGGGGGGCGCGATCAGCCCCAGCATTTT.

The chain combines TRBV28 with TRBJ2-5, with D unresolved. The CDR3 runs 15 residues. Trimming took 4 bases from V and 2 from J, leaving 14 bases between them. CDR1 and CDR2 from the germline V gene are MDHEN and SYDVKM. Here the CDR3 DNA reads TGTGCCAGCAGTTCCAATGAGCGCGTACAAGAGACCCAGTACTTC. It encodes CASSSNERVQETQYF.

The chain couples TRBV7-2 to TRBJ1-1; unclear D gene. The CDR3 extends over 14 amino acids. The germline gives CDR1 SGHTA, CDR2 FQGNSA. V dropped 5 bases and J dropped 1 base, with 11 bases sitting between them. The CDR3 region has the DNA TGTGCCAGCAGCCCCCCCGGACGGAACACTGAAGCTTTCTTT. This sequence encodes CASSPPGRNTEAFF.

V gene TRBV19 combines with J gene TRBJ2-2; 7 nucleotides align to TRBD1. The ends lost 9 bases at V and 0 bases at J; junction bases unmatched: 7. Germline assignment: CDR1 LNHDA and CDR2 SQIVND (reference sequence). CDR3 length: 15 residues. CDR3 protein: CASQRTGPNTGELFF. CDR3 nucleotide sequence: TGTGCCAGCCAAAGGACAGGCCCGAACACCGGGGAGCTGTTTTTT.

There are a few counts of this clone. The V call is TRBV6-6, the J call TRBJ1-5; D uncertain. CDR3 length: 13 residues. V was pared by 4 bases and J by 6 bases, with 10 bases between. Germline CDR1 and CDR2: MNHNY and SVGAGI (reference sequence). The CDR3 nucleotides read TGTGCCAGCAGTTCCAACCTTGGTCAGCCCCAGCATTTT. Its protein product is CASSSNLGQPQHF.

V usage is TRBV27 and J usage is TRBJ2-1; TRBD1 might be the D (5 bases). The V gene's germline CDR1 is MNHEY and CDR2 SMNVEV (reference sequence). Trimming shortened V by 4 bases and J by 3 bases, and 13 bases separated the two germline ends. The CDR3 consists of 15 residues. The CDR3 is CASSSRQGSYNEQFF. The CDR3 DNA follows: TGTGCCAGCAGTTCCAGGCAGGGCAGCTACAATGAGCAGTTCTTC.

The chain has TRBV5-1 and TRBJ2-7; 9 positions match TRBD1. Losses at the gene ends were 7 bases for V and 0 bases for J; bases not matched to a gene: 8. The CDR3 length is 15 residues. CDR1 is SGHRS and CDR2 is YFSETQ in the germline V gene. CDR3 sequence: CASRDRDPGSYEQYF. The DNA for the CDR3 is TGCGCCAGCCGGGACAGGGACCCCGGCTCCTACGAGCAGTACTTC. Full variable domain (remainder filled in from reference TRBV5-1 and TRBJ2-7): KAGVTQTPRYLIKTRGQQVTLSCSPISGHRSVSWYQQTPGQGLQFLFEYFSETQRNKGNFPGRFSGRQFSNSRSEMNVSTLELGDSALYLCASRDRDPGSYEQYFGPGTRLTVT.